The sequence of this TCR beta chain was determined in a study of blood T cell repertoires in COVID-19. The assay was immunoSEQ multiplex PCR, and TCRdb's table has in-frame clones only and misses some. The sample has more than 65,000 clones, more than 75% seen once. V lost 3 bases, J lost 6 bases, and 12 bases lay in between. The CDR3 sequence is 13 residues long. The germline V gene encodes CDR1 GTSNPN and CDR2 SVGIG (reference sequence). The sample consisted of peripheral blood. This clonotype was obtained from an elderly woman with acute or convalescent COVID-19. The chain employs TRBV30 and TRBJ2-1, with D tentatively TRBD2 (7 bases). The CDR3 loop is CAWRMAGANEQFF. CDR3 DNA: TGTGCCTGGAGGATGGCGGGGGCCAATGAGCAGTTCTTC. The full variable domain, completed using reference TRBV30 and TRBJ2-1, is SQTIHQWPATLVQPVGSPLSLECTVEGTSNPNLYWYRQAAGRGLQLLFYSVGIGQISSEVPQNLSASRPQDRQFILSSKKLLLSDSGFYLCAWRMAGANEQFFGPGTRLTVL.